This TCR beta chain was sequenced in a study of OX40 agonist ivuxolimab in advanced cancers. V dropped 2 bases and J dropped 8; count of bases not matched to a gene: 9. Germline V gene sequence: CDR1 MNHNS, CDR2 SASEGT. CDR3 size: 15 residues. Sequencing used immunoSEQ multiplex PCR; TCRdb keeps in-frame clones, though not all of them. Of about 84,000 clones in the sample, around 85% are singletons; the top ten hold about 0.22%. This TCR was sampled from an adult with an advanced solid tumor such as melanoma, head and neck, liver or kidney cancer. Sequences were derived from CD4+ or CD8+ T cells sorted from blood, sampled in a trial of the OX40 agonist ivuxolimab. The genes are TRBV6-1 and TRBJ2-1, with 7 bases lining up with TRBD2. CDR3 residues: CASSELKAGKDEQFF. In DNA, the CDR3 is TGTGCCAGCAGTGAACTCAAAGCGGGGAAGGATGAGCAGTTCTTC.